The present T cell receptor beta chain was sequenced within a study of shared clonotypes between healthy human individuals. Looked up from germline, CDR1 is KGHSH and CDR2 is LQKENI. CDR3 length: 16 amino acids. Trimming stripped 3 bases from V and 0 bases from J, with 13 bases between. Profiling relied on immunoSEQ multiplex PCR, and the TCRdb table lists in-frame clones only, not all of them. The repertoire includes some 2,500,000 clones, 93% of them detected once, and approximately 0.37% sits in the top ten. The genes are TRBV18 and TRBJ2-3, with no clear D. Material: naive CD4+ T cells from PBMCs. The subset here: CD45RA+ positively selected. The receptor comes from a young man in good health. Some clones in this sample may be carry-over from other donors' samples. The CDR3 reads CASSPAQVASTDTQYF. The CDR3 nucleotides are TGTGCCAGCTCACCCGCTCAGGTTGCTAGCACAGATACGCAGTATTTT.